This is a list of T cell receptor beta chains from one sample in a study of beta chain features in type 1 diabetes. Repertoires were generated with immunoSEQ multiplex PCR, while TCRdb's copy carries only in-frame clones and drops some. Among roughly 330,000 clones listed, 9.5% to 12% were seen once. Material for sequencing was naive CD4+ T cells from blood. The receptors were sampled from a woman younger than 45 in good health. CDR3s include the opening cysteine and the closing phenylalanine or tryptophan. Each record gives: CDR3 DNA, CDR3 protein, clone size, J gene, V gene, D gene. A D gene is named only where the DNA matches it firmly. Some rows mark clone size as missing; the rest say once, few, many or name a class of expanded clone.

DNA: TGTGCCATCAGAAGGACTAGCGGTAGCACAGATACGCAGTATTTT
CDR3: CAIRRTSGSTDTQYF
size: few
J: TRBJ2-3
V: TRBV10-3
D: TRBD2

DNA: TGTGCCAGCAGCTTAGCGGGAGCGATCTACAATGAGCAGTTCTTC
CDR3: CASSLAGAIYNEQFF
size: few
J: TRBJ2-1
V: TRBV7-2
D: -

DNA: TGTGCCAGTAGTAATGGGACTAGGAATGAGCAGTTCTTC
CDR3: CASSNGTRNEQFF
size: few
J: TRBJ2-1
V: TRBV19
D: TRBD2

DNA: TGTGCCAGCTCAAGCGTACAAGGGGTAAGCAATCAGCCCCAGCATTTT
CDR3: CASSSVQGVSNQPQHF
size: -
J: TRBJ1-5
V: TRBV18
D: -

DNA: TGTGCCAGCAGTGAATTCACGCGGGGTGGCGCGCTCAACTATGGCTACACCTTC
CDR3: CASSEFTRGGALNYGYTF
size: -
J: TRBJ1-2
V: TRBV6-1
D: -

DNA: TGTGCCAGTAGTATTGTAGGGGGTCAGACCTACGAGCAGTACTTC
CDR3: CASSIVGGQTYEQYF
size: -
J: TRBJ2-7
V: TRBV19
D: -

DNA: TGTGCCACCAGAATGCAGCGGGGTACCTACAATGAGCAGTTCTTC
CDR3: CATRMQRGTYNEQFF
size: few
J: TRBJ2-1
V: TRBV15
D: TRBD2

DNA: TGTGCCAGCAGCCCTTCAGGGATCTCCTACAATGAGCAGTTCTTC
CDR3: CASSPSGISYNEQFF
size: few
J: TRBJ2-1
V: TRBV7-9
D: -

DNA: TGTGCCTGGAAATTACTGACCGGGGAGCTGTTTTTT
CDR3: CAWKLLTGELFF
size: -
J: TRBJ2-2
V: TRBV30
D: -

DNA: TGTGCCAGCACCCCGGGACAGGTTGTCAACATTCAGTACTTC
CDR3: CASTPGQVVNIQYF
size: few
J: TRBJ2-4
V: TRBV28
D: TRBD1

DNA: TGTGCCAGCAGCCTACAGGGGACAAGCACAGATACGCAGTATTTT
CDR3: CASSLQGTSTDTQYF
size: few
J: TRBJ2-3
V: TRBV28
D: TRBD1

DNA: TGCGCCAGCAGCTACACAGGGAGCTCCTACAATGAGCAGTTCTTC
CDR3: CASSYTGSSYNEQFF
size: few
J: TRBJ2-1
V: TRBV4-1
D: -

DNA: TGTGCCAGCTCGCCCGACAGGGCTACCACAGATACGCAGTATTTT
CDR3: CASSPDRATTDTQYF
size: -
J: TRBJ2-3
V: TRBV18
D: TRBD1

DNA: TGTGCCAGCAGCTTGACAGGACATAATGAAAAACTGTTTTTT
CDR3: CASSLTGHNEKLFF
size: -
J: TRBJ1-4
V: TRBV5-4
D: -

DNA: TGTGCCAGCAACGGACCGGGGCAGGGGGGAACTGAAGCTTTCTTT
CDR3: CASNGPGQGGTEAFF
size: few
J: TRBJ1-1
V: TRBV28
D: TRBD1

DNA: TGTGCCACCAGGGGAGCTGACACCGGGGAGCTGTTTTTT
CDR3: CATRGADTGELFF
size: -
J: TRBJ2-2
V: TRBV7-2
D: -

DNA: TGTGCCACCACGGACAGCCTCTCCTACGAGCAGTACTTC
CDR3: CATTDSLSYEQYF
size: -
J: TRBJ2-7
V: TRBV6-5
D: -

DNA: TGTGCCAGCAGCGTAACTAGCGGGAGTTTACCAGATACGCAGTATTTT
CDR3: CASSVTSGSLPDTQYF
size: -
J: TRBJ2-3
V: TRBV9
D: TRBD2

DNA: TGTGCCAGTAGTAGAGACAGGAATTCGAACTATGGCTACACCTTC
CDR3: CASSRDRNSNYGYTF
size: -
J: TRBJ1-2
V: TRBV19
D: -

DNA: TGTGCCAGCATTGCGGGAGCCGTAAGGGAGCAGTACTTC
CDR3: CASIAGAVREQYF
size: few
J: TRBJ2-7
V: TRBV28
D: TRBD2

DNA: TGTGCCAGCCGATACGGAGGGGGGGGTGAAGCTTTCTTT
CDR3: CASRYGGGGEAFF
size: -
J: TRBJ1-1
V: TRBV28
D: -

DNA: TGTGCCAGCAGCTGGGGACTAGCGGGAGGTCTCACCGGGAAGCTGTTTTTT
CDR3: CASSWGLAGGLTGKLFF
size: -
J: TRBJ2-2
V: TRBV9
D: TRBD2

DNA: TGTGCCTGGACCGAACTAGCGGGATCCTACAATGAGCAGTTCTTC
CDR3: CAWTELAGSYNEQFF
size: few
J: TRBJ2-1
V: TRBV30
D: TRBD2

DNA: TGTGCCAGCTCGCCGGACAGCAGTACTAACTATGGCTACACCTTC
CDR3: CASSPDSSTNYGYTF
size: few
J: TRBJ1-2
V: TRBV18
D: -

DNA: TGTGCCAGTAGTATGGGCAGGGGGCGCGAGCAGTACTTC
CDR3: CASSMGRGREQYF
size: -
J: TRBJ2-7
V: TRBV19
D: TRBD1

DNA: TGTGCCAGCAGTTTTGGAGCAGCGGGAGTTACGAATGAGCAGTTCTTC
CDR3: CASSFGAAGVTNEQFF
size: few
J: TRBJ2-1
V: TRBV28
D: TRBD2

DNA: TGTGCCAGCACCCTGCTTAGCGGGAGGGCCTTTGAGACCCAGTACTTC
CDR3: CASTLLSGRAFETQYF
size: -
J: TRBJ2-5
V: TRBV28
D: TRBD2

DNA: TGTGCCAGCAGCTTAGGGGGACAGGGGAACACTGAAGCTTTCTTT
CDR3: CASSLGGQGNTEAFF
size: -
J: TRBJ1-1
V: TRBV7-9
D: TRBD1

DNA: TGTGCCAGCAGTGACCAGGGAACGTACGAGCAGTACTTC
CDR3: CASSDQGTYEQYF
size: -
J: TRBJ2-7
V: TRBV2
D: -

DNA: TGCGCCAGCAGCCCGTCCGGGACAGGGAACGGAAACACCATATATTTT
CDR3: CASSPSGTGNGNTIYF
size: few
J: TRBJ1-3
V: TRBV4-3
D: TRBD1

DNA: TGCGCCAGCAGCCAAATGCGGGACTATTTTACCACTAATGAGCAGTTCTTC
CDR3: CASSQMRDYFTTNEQFF
size: -
J: TRBJ2-1
V: TRBV4-3
D: TRBD2

DNA: TGTGCCACCAGCAGAGATACGAGGGAGAGGACAGATACGCAGTATTTT
CDR3: CATSRDTRERTDTQYF
size: few
J: TRBJ2-3
V: TRBV15
D: -

DNA: TGTGCCAGCGGGACTAGCGGGAGCTCCTACGAGCAGTACTTC
CDR3: CASGTSGSSYEQYF
size: few
J: TRBJ2-7
V: TRBV2
D: TRBD2